The 14 T cell receptor beta chains below were found in one sample sequenced in a study of blood T cell repertoires in COVID-19. Sequencing used immunoSEQ multiplex PCR; TCRdb keeps in-frame clones, though not all of them. This sample carries about 480,000 clones, about 91% of them seen once, and the ten largest clones take roughly 1%. Sequencing was performed on peripheral blood. Receptors were obtained from a man aged 18-30 years with COVID-19, enrolled during active disease.

This sequence joins TRBV29-1 and TRBJ1-1, with unresolved D. This CDR3 is 16 amino acids long. Germline V gives CDR1 SQVTM, CDR2 ANQGSEA. V was trimmed by 5 bases and J by 3 bases, leaving 22 bases between them. As DNA, the CDR3 is TGCAGCGTTCGGTGGCCCTCTGGTACTGCGGACACTGAAGCTTTCTTT. It translates to CSVRWPSGTADTEAFF.

The rearrangement links TRBV7-9 to TRBJ1-2; 7 nucleotides line up with TRBD1. V shed 5 bases and J 4 bases; nucleotides not matched to a gene: 13. Per the germline V gene, CDR1 is SEHNR and CDR2 is FQNEAQ (reference sequence). The CDR3 runs to 16 residues. CDR3 sequence (DNA): TGTGCCAGCAGCCCCGTTGGTGCAGGGGGTGTCTATGGCTACACCTTC. Translation gives CASSPVGAGGVYGYTF.

This clone was seen only a few times. This chain uses TRBV10-1 with TRBJ1-5; D gene ambiguous. The CDR3 consists of 14 residues. The germline V and J ends were trimmed by 6 bases and 2 bases, with 11 bases remaining between them. CDR1 and CDR2 (germline): WNHNN, SYGVQD (reference sequence). DNA of the CDR3: TGCGCCAGCAGGATAGGGAGGGGCAATCAGCCCCAGCATTTT. Translation gives CASRIGRGNQPQHF.

In its sample, this clone was seen once. This chain links TRBV5-1 with TRBJ2-1; a possible D gene is TRBD2 (5 bases). Deletions cut 2 bases from V and 0 bases from J, with 12 bases between. Germline V CDR1 and CDR2: SGHRS, YFSETQ. The CDR3 contains 16 residues. The CDR3 sequence: CASSFSSGYSYNEQFF. The CDR3 nucleotides read TGCGCCAGCAGCTTCTCAAGCGGCTACTCCTACAATGAGCAGTTCTTC. Combining the CDR3 with reference TRBV5-1 and TRBJ2-1 gives the whole variable domain KAGVTQTPRYLIKTRGQQVTLSCSPISGHRSVSWYQQTPGQGLQFLFEYFSETQRNKGNFPGRFSGRQFSNSRSEMNVSTLELGDSALYLCASSFSSGYSYNEQFFGPGTRLTVL.

The genes are TRBV19 and TRBJ2-5; no firm D call. The CDR3 covers 12 residues. Germline CDR1 and CDR2: LNHDA and SQIVND (reference sequence). Between the trimmed V and J ends, which lost 3 bases and 9 bases, there was a span of 11 bases. CDR3 region: CASSISSQAQYF. CDR3 coding DNA: TGTGCCAGTAGTATTTCAAGCCAGGCCCAGTACTTC. Full variable domain (remainder filled in from reference TRBV19 and TRBJ2-5): DGGITQSPKYLFRKEGQNVTLSCEQNLNHDAMYWYRQDPGQGLRLIYYSQIVNDFQKGDIAEGYSVSREKKESFPLTVTSAQKNPTAFYLCASSISSQAQYFGPGTRLLVL.

J is TRBJ2-7 and V is TRBV7-9, with 8 bases that match TRBD1. CDR1 and CDR2 from the germline V gene are SEHNR and FQNEAQ (reference sequence). The CDR3 contains 14 residues. V shed 1 base and J 5 bases; nucleotides not matched to a gene: 4. The CDR3 DNA follows: TGTGCCAGCAGCTTAGGCGGACAGGGCCACGAGCAGTACTTC. Translation gives CASSLGGQGHEQYF.

This rearrangement joins TRBV12-3 or TRBV12-4 to TRBJ1-1; maybe TRBD1 (6 bases). Trimming cost V 6 bases and J 7 bases, with 9 bases left between them. CDR3 length: 11 residues. Here the CDR3 reads CASRRTDEAFF. CDR3 DNA: TGTGCCAGCAGGAGGACAGATGAAGCTTTCTTT.

The chain recombines TRBV5-1 with TRBJ2-7; 11 bases are shared with TRBD2. After removal of 4 bases from V and 4 bases from J, the junction contained 4 bases not matched to a gene. The CDR3 runs to 14 residues. From germline, CDR1 is SGHRS and CDR2 YFSETQ. CDR3 sequence reads: CASSMTSGVYEQYF. The CDR3 DNA reads TGCGCCAGCAGCATGACTAGCGGGGTTTACGAGCAGTACTTC.

CDR3 sequence (DNA): TGCGCCAGCAGCACTGGACAGGCTAACTATGGCTACACCTTC. Translating gives CASSTGQANYGYTF. The chain couples TRBV5-1 to TRBJ1-2; TRBD1 matches 7 bases. Germline assignment: CDR1 SGHRS and CDR2 YFSETQ. CDR3 size: 14 residues. Germline trimming cut 4 bases from V and 0 bases from J; bases unmatched to any gene: 3.

V gene TRBV19 combines with J gene TRBJ2-2; tentatively, D is TRBD1 (7 bases). Trimming removed 1 base from V and 6 bases from J, with 15 bases in between. Germline CDR1 LNHDA, CDR2 SQIVND (reference sequence). CDR3 length: 16 amino acids. The DNA for the CDR3 is TGTGCCAGTAGTATAGCCACAGGGGAGGCGTCCGGGGAGCTGTTTTTT. As protein: CASSIATGEASGELFF.

The chain is built from TRBV19 and TRBJ2-7, with D tentatively TRBD2 (7 bases). Looked up from germline, CDR1 is LNHDA and CDR2 is SQIVND (reference sequence). V was pared by 5 bases and J by 3 bases, with 14 bases between. The CDR3 runs 14 residues. The CDR3 region is CASSPRGGGYEQYF. In DNA, the CDR3 is TGTGCCAGTAGTCCCCGGGGAGGGGGCTACGAGCAGTACTTC.

The chain carries TRBV4-1 and TRBJ1-1, with TRBD1 as a possible D gene (5 bases). The germline V and J ends were trimmed by 2 bases and 4 bases, with 14 bases remaining between them. The germline V gene has CDR1 MGHRA and CDR2 YSYEKL. The CDR3 has 15 residues. The CDR3 is CASSQSPRDVTEAFF. Written as DNA, the CDR3 is TGCGCCAGCAGCCAAAGCCCCAGGGATGTCACTGAAGCTTTCTTT.

The chain couples TRBV7-6 to TRBJ2-1; D remains ambiguous. Between the trimmed V and J ends, which lost 5 bases and 6 bases, there was a span of 11 bases. The germline V gene encodes CDR1 SGHVS and CDR2 FNYEAQ. This CDR3 region has 13 residues. Written as DNA, the CDR3 is TGTGCCAGCAGCCCTAACCCCTCCAATGAGCAGTTCTTC. It specifies CASSPNPSNEQFF.

The V and J genes are TRBV5-1 and TRBJ2-7; 7 bases are a match to TRBD2. The CDR3 length is 14 residues. Germline V lookup: CDR1 SGHRS, CDR2 YFSETQ. Trimming took 3 bases from V and 4 from J; bases not matched to a gene: 7. The CDR3 sequence is CASSSGRGSYEQYF. As DNA, the CDR3 is TGCGCCAGCAGCTCCGGGCGGGGGTCGTACGAGCAGTACTTC.